Listed here is a single TCR beta chain. The sample carries other DNA sequences with the same CDR3. Per the study methods: Reference gene primer amplification in the assay estimated nucleated cell counts. Assay used: immunoSEQ multiplex PCR; TCRdb lists only in-frame clones, some missing. V, J and clone size are those of that table, while D and trimming were read from the DNA. The sample gives about 48,000 clones, just over 90% of which show up once; approximately 4.9% is in the top ten. This record comes from a study of blood T cell repertoires in COVID-19. As for the study in general: T cells, B-cell-depleted T cells, or PBMCs provided the cDNA or gDNA that served as material.

The CDR3 contains 14 residues. V trimming: 3 bases; J trimming: 6 bases; junction bases outside the gene matches: 2. The germline CDR1 and CDR2 sequences are KGHSH and LQKENI. The chain carries TRBV18 and TRBJ1-4; 9 positions match TRBD1. This TCR came from an older man with acute or convalescent COVID-19. The sequencing input was peripheral blood. In DNA, the CDR3 is TGTGCCAGCTCACCGAGGACAGGGGATGAAAAACTGTTTTTT. It translates to CASSPRTGDEKLFF.